The 21 T cell receptor beta chains listed next were all sequenced from one sample in a study of cytomegalovirus exposure and HLA in healthy donors. The PCR employed 60 Vbeta primers together with 13 Jbeta primers. Data came from immunoSEQ multiplex PCR; TCRdb stores just in-frame clones and leaves some out. The sample lists some 190,000 clones; around 80% were seen once. Sequencing was performed on PBMCs. The receptors come from a woman aged 40-49 years in good health and CMV-seronegative.

The chain uses TRBV11-3 and TRBJ1-5; possible D gene TRBD1, 6 bases. This CDR3 is built from 14 residues. CDR1 and CDR2 from the germline V gene are SGHNT and YENEEA. V was pared by 1 base and J by 8 bases, with 12 bases between. The CDR3 region is CASSLGGGDKPQHF. CDR3 in DNA: TGTGCCAGCAGCTTAGGAGGGGGGGACAAGCCCCAGCATTTT.

The chain links TRBV4-3 to TRBJ1-1; 7 nucleotides agree with TRBD1. Germline assignment: CDR1 LGHNA and CDR2 YSLEER. The J segment lost 0 bases and the V segment lost 3 bases, leaving 4 bases of the junction unmatched. This CDR3 has 15 amino acids. The CDR3 reads CASSHPTGMNTEAFF. The DNA for the CDR3 is TGCGCCAGCAGCCACCCGACAGGGATGAACACTGAAGCTTTCTTT.

The chain employs TRBV6-1 and TRBJ2-5; 7 bases map to TRBD1. V was clipped by 4 bases and J by 3 bases; unmatched bases: 8. Germline V gene lookup returns CDR1 MNHNS and CDR2 SASEGT. This CDR3 has 15 amino acids. The CDR3, as DNA: TGTGCCAGCAGTGCCCTACAGGGGTTTGAAGAGACCCAGTACTTC. It translates to CASSALQGFEETQYF.

CDR3 coding DNA: TGCGCCAGCAGCTTGCAACTAGCGAGCACAGATACGCAGTATTTT. It encodes CASSLQLASTDTQYF. The V call is TRBV5-1, the J call TRBJ2-3; 7 bases agree with TRBD2. From germline, CDR1 is SGHRS and CDR2 YFSETQ. This CDR3 comprises 15 residues. With V trimmed by 1 base and J by 0 bases, 2 bases remained unmatched.

This clone was seen once. The junction shows a germline mismatch at one end, possibly a read error. The chain carries TRBV30 and TRBJ2-7, with 8 nucleotides matching TRBD2. CDR3 length equals 11 residues. Germline CDR1 and CDR2: GTSNPN and SVGIG (reference sequence). The DNA for the CDR3 is TGTGCCTGGAGTGTACGAACTAGCGGAGGATTC. Protein product: CAWSVRTSGGF.

This clone was seen a few times. The chain employs TRBV18 and TRBJ2-5, with a weak D call TRBD1 (6 bases). Germline V lookup: CDR1 KGHSH, CDR2 LQKENI. This CDR3 region has 13 residues. V dropped 2 bases and J dropped 5 bases, with 9 bases sitting between them. CDR3 sequence reads: CASSPTGSETQYF. CDR3 DNA: TGTGCCAGCTCACCAACAGGGTCGGAGACCCAGTACTTC.

The J gene is TRBJ2-7, the V gene TRBV7-7; 11 bases match TRBD2. Germline values: CDR1 SSHAT, CDR2 FNYEAQ (reference sequence). J gave up 5 bases and V 5 bases, and 8 bases lay outside the gene matches. The CDR3 is 15 residues long. The CDR3 is CASSPLAGVPNEQYF. The CDR3 nucleotides are TGTGCCAGCAGCCCACTAGCGGGAGTCCCCAACGAGCAGTACTTC.

This chain uses TRBV18 with TRBJ1-4; possibly TRBD1 for D (5 bases). Between the trimmed V and J ends, which lost 2 bases and 0 bases, there was a span of 13 bases. The CDR3 runs to 17 residues. Germline CDR1 and CDR2: KGHSH and LQKENI. The CDR3 DNA sequence: TGTGCCAGCTCACCATCCGGGACTATTACAACTAATGAAAAACTGTTTTTT. Residues: CASSPSGTITTNEKLFF. The full variable domain, in which reference TRBV18 and TRBJ1-4 provide the parts outside the CDR3, is NAGVMQNPRHLVRRRGQEARLRCSPMKGHSHVYWYRQLPEEGLKFMVYLQKENIIDESGMPKERFSAEFPKEGPSILRIQQVVRGDSAAYFCASSPSGTITTNEKLFFGSGTQLSVL.

The J gene is TRBJ1-2, the V gene TRBV5-6; TRBD1 matches 9 bases. The germline V gene encodes CDR1 SGHDT and CDR2 YYEEEE. Germline trimming cut 4 bases from V and 1 base from J; bases unmatched to any gene: 8. This CDR3 is 16 amino acids long. CDR3 bases: TGTGCCAGCAGCGACGCCGGGACAGGGATTAACTATGGCTACACCTTC. This gives the protein CASSDAGTGINYGYTF.

This clone came up a few times. The chain uses TRBV7-9 and TRBJ1-3; D gene unclear. V was clipped by 5 bases and J by 0 bases, with 14 bases between them. Looked up from germline, CDR1 is SEHNR and CDR2 is FQNEAQ (reference sequence). This CDR3 has 16 residues. The CDR3 protein is CASSPQPTISGNTIYF. The DNA for the CDR3 is TGTGCCAGCAGCCCACAGCCGACAATCTCTGGAAACACCATATATTTT.

This clone appeared a few times. The sample has other DNA sequences that encode this CDR3 too. This rearrangement joins TRBV4-3 to TRBJ2-1; 9 nucleotides agree with TRBD2. Germline CDR1 LGHNA, CDR2 YSLEER. The CDR3 contains 16 residues. The V gene end was trimmed by 4 bases and the J gene end by 2 bases; junction bases not matched to a gene: 6. In nucleotides, the CDR3 is TGCGCCAGCAGCCGAGGAGGGACTAGCCCCTACAATGAGCAGTTCTTC. As protein: CASSRGGTSPYNEQFF.

This clone showed up just a few times. The chain carries TRBV15 and TRBJ2-1, with a weak D call TRBD2 (5 bases). Trimming left V 4 bases short and J 8 bases short, with 27 bases between. The CDR3 length is 18 residues. Germline V gene sequence: CDR1 LNHNV, CDR2 YYDKDF (reference sequence). The CDR3 spells CATSTNTPGSQLGYEQFF. The CDR3 DNA reads as TGTGCCACCAGCACCAATACGCCGGGGTCCCAATTAGGGTATGAGCAGTTCTTC.

The rearrangement uses TRBV27 and TRBJ1-6; 8 positions match TRBD1. The CDR3 covers 14 residues. In germline, CDR1 is MNHEY, CDR2 SMNVEV (reference sequence). V gave up 5 bases and J gave up 9 bases; unmatched junction bases: 6. The CDR3 nucleotides are TGTGCCAGCAGTCCGCAGGGGGCGCGTTCACCCCTCCACTTT. Amino acid sequence: CASSPQGARSPLHF.

V and J are TRBV4-1 and TRBJ2-3; 9 nucleotides line up with TRBD1. The trim removed 4 bases at V and 1 base at J, leaving 9 bases unmatched. This CDR3 region has 17 residues. Germline values: CDR1 MGHRA, CDR2 YSYEKL. CDR3 nucleotide sequence: TGCGCCAGCAGCCTACAATCGACAGGGGGGCGCACAGATACGCAGTATTTT. Amino acid sequence: CASSLQSTGGRTDTQYF.

This sequence joins TRBV6-1 and TRBJ1-1; tentative D call: TRBD1 (6 bases). CDR3 length: 13 amino acids. From germline, CDR1 is MNHNS and CDR2 SASEGT. Trimming removed 5 bases at V and 4 bases at J, with 11 bases between. The CDR3 region is CASSNRGATEAFF. The CDR3 coding sequence is TGTGCCAGCAGTAACCGGGGGGCCACTGAAGCTTTCTTT.

The chain combines TRBV19 with TRBJ1-2; 11 bases match TRBD1. V dropped 3 bases and J dropped 0; count of bases not matched to a gene: 3. The length of the CDR3 is 16 residues. Looked up from germline, CDR1 is LNHDA and CDR2 is SQIVND (reference sequence). Here the CDR3 DNA reads TGTGCCAGTAGTATGGGGACAGGGGGACCTAACTATGGCTACACCTTC. It codes for CASSMGTGGPNYGYTF.

The V and J genes are TRBV16 and TRBJ1-4; D is possibly TRBD1 (5 bases). CDR1 KGHSY and CDR2 FQNENV come from the germline V gene. V lost 2 bases, J lost 8 bases, and 12 bases lay in between. The CDR3 contains 14 residues. Here the CDR3 reads CASSQGPRGEKLFF. CDR3 DNA sequence: TGTGCCAGCAGCCAAGGCCCACGGGGGGAAAAACTGTTTTTT.

The chain employs TRBV11-3 and TRBJ2-7; D possibly corresponds to TRBD2 (6 bases). This CDR3 region has 14 residues. Germline V gene data show CDR1 as SGHNT and CDR2 as YENEEA. Trimming shortened V by 3 bases and J by 4 bases, and 13 bases separated the two germline ends. Written as DNA, the CDR3 is TGTGCCAGCAGCTTCCAGCAGGAGGGGTACGAGCAGTACTTC. As protein: CASSFQQEGYEQYF.

This clone was picked up a small number of times. This chain uses TRBV5-4 with TRBJ2-7; tentatively, D is TRBD2 (6 bases). V gave up 5 bases and J gave up 0 bases, with 12 bases separating them. The germline CDR1 and CDR2 sequences are SGHNT and YYREEE (reference sequence). This CDR3 is built from 14 residues. The CDR3 nucleotides are TGTGCCAGCAGTCGGGACTGGAGCTCCTACGAGCAGTACGTC. It translates to CASSRDWSSYEQYV.

The V call is TRBV25-1, the J call TRBJ1-4; 9 bases agree with TRBD1. CDR3 length: 15 amino acids. Per germline, CDR1 MGHDK and CDR2 SYGVNS. V trimming: 3 bases; J trimming: 8 bases; junction bases outside the gene matches: 7. DNA of the CDR3: TGTGCCAGCAGTGAGCGACAGGGGGTTGGGGAAAAACTGTTTTTT. This sequence encodes CASSERQGVGEKLFF.

In this sample, this clone turned up once. The V call is TRBV6-5, the J call TRBJ1-4; D may be TRBD1 (5 bases). Germline CDR1 is MNHEY and CDR2 is SVGAGI. The CDR3 runs 11 residues. V shed 8 bases and J shed 12 bases, with 13 bases lying between them. This CDR3 reads CASRRGTQLFF. The CDR3, as DNA: TGTGCCAGCCGGAGGGGAACCCAACTGTTTTTT.